The sequence of this T cell receptor beta chain was determined in a study of T-cell memory formation after mild COVID-19. Study-wide results and caveats: Certain responding clones were present in pre-infection memory, suggesting participation of cross-reactive memory. A balance of CD4 and CD8 characterized clones contracting day 15 to 85, whereas later expanders leaned CD4+. The SARS-CoV-2 specificity of second-wave clones reaching peak at day 37 remained unverified.

This clonotype was seen many times. Its antigen remains unknown. V lost 8 bases and J lost 1, with 11 bases in between. This CDR3 is built from 13 residues. Germline lookup yields CDR1 SNHLY and CDR2 FYNNEI. 5'RACE with constant-segment primers built TCRalpha and TCRbeta cDNA libraries with UMIs. MiXCR, applied by TCRdb to the 5' RACE reads, yields one record per CDR3 protein. The data contain roughly 350,000 distinct CDR3 sequences, roughly 13% of them singletons. This TCR came from a man younger than 35 who had mild COVID-19 (a few samples of this study predate the infection). Cell type and time point are not known. The sample taken for sequencing was PBMCs or a T cell subset sorted from them (not recorded which). This chain links TRBV2 with TRBJ1-1; unclear D gene. CDR3 nucleotide sequence: TGTGCCAGCGAAAAGCGGGGGAACACTGAAGCTTTCTTT. Its protein is CASEKRGNTEAFF.